The 14 T cell receptor beta chains listed next were all sequenced from one sample in a study of blood T cells in healthy people across ages. A J-beta primer mix and a sample-barcoded 5' primer were used in a second PCR of roughly 6 to 11 cycles. From the 5' RACE reads, TCRdb called clonotypes with MiXCR, one entry per CDR3 protein. Of about 970,000 distinct CDR3 sequences listed, roughly 50% are singletons. The specimen sequenced was blood. All receptors come from a woman aged 55-69 years in good health.

The chain recombines TRBV4-2 with TRBJ1-2; D remains ambiguous. Germline V gene sequence: CDR1 LGHNA, CDR2 YNFKEQ. Trimming pared 2 bases from V and 0 bases from J, leaving 19 bases between. The CDR3 covers 18 residues. CDR3 bases: TGTGCCAGCAGCCAAAGCACCCCATTTTTTACCGCTAACTATGGCTACACCTTC. This encodes CASSQSTPFFTANYGYTF.

In its sample, this clonotype was seen once. The chain combines TRBV30 with TRBJ1-6, with D maybe TRBD1 (5 bases). V gave up 2 bases and J gave up 11 bases, with 10 bases separating them. The CDR3 totals 12 residues. CDR1 is GTSNPN, CDR2 SVGIG, per germline (reference sequence). CDR3 nucleotide sequence: TGTGCCTGGAGTCCAGGGTTGCCACCCCTCCACTTT. Its protein is CAWSPGLPPLHF.

This clonotype turned up a few times. The chain joins TRBV12-3 or TRBV12-4 to TRBJ2-6; D unclear. V gave up 3 bases and J gave up 1 base, with 7 bases separating them. This CDR3 contains 15 residues. CDR3 nucleotide sequence: TGTGCCAGCAGTTTTGGTCAGTCTGGGGCCAACGTCCTGACTTTC. Translated, it gives CASSFGQSGANVLTF.

This chain connects TRBV6-2 or TRBV6-3 to TRBJ2-7; D is undetermined. This CDR3 has 16 amino acids. With 2 bases removed from V and 5 bases from J, the gap between germline ends came to 19 bases. From germline, CDR1 is MNHEY and CDR2 SVGEGT. The CDR3 loop reads CASSYPLAWGIDEQYF. The CDR3 DNA reads TGTGCCAGCAGTTACCCATTAGCTTGGGGAATCGACGAGCAGTACTTC.

About this clonotype itself: The junction shows a germline mismatch at one end, possibly a read error. V gene TRBV7-2 combines with J gene TRBJ1-6, with D hard to call. The CDR3 is 13 residues long. Germline CDR1 reads SGHTA; CDR2 reads FQGNSA. The CDR3 spells CASSPEYNSPLHF. The CDR3 region has the DNA TGTGCTAGCAGCCCAGAGTATAATTCACCCCTCCACTTT. The full variable domain, rest sourced from reference TRBV7-2 and TRBJ1-6, is GAGVSQSPSNKVTEKGKDVELRCDPISGHTALYWYRQSLGQGLEFLIYFQGNSAPDKSGLPSDRFSAERTGGSVSTLTIQRTQQEDSAVYLCASSPEYNSPLHFGNGTRLTVT.

This sequence joins TRBV20-1 and TRBJ2-1; a possible D gene is TRBD2 (6 bases). Germline V lookup: CDR1 DFQATT, CDR2 SNEGSKA (reference sequence). There are 13 residues in the CDR3. The V gene lost 2 bases and the J gene lost 7 bases, with 12 bases spanning the gap. The CDR3 protein is CSARPLLANEQFF. The CDR3 DNA reads TGCAGTGCTAGACCCCTACTAGCTAATGAGCAGTTCTTC.

The chain couples TRBV7-2 to TRBJ2-3; 9 nucleotides agree with TRBD2. Germline CDR1 reads SGHTA; CDR2 reads FQGNSA. The CDR3 length is 15 residues. V dropped 3 bases and J dropped 4; count of bases not matched to a gene: 5. CDR3 coding DNA: TGTGCCAGCAGCTTGACTAGCGGTCCATCAGATACGCAGTATTTT. Amino acids: CASSLTSGPSDTQYF. Full variable domain (remainder filled in from reference TRBV7-2 and TRBJ2-3): GAGVSQSPSNKVTEKGKDVELRCDPISGHTALYWYRQSLGQGLEFLIYFQGNSAPDKSGLPSDRFSAERTGGSVSTLTIQRTQQEDSAVYLCASSLTSGPSDTQYFGPGTRLTVL.

This chain joins TRBV6-2 or TRBV6-3 and TRBJ2-3; no clear D gene. In germline, CDR1 is MNHEY, CDR2 SVGEGT. Trimming removed 5 bases from V and 4 bases from J, with 13 bases in between. The CDR3 extends over 14 amino acids. The CDR3 nucleotides are TGTGCCAGCAGTCCCCCCCTGGCCTCAGATACGCAGTATTTT. This gives the protein CASSPPLASDTQYF.

V and J are TRBV6-5 and TRBJ2-7, with D maybe TRBD1 (6 bases). The germline gives CDR1 MNHEY, CDR2 SVGAGI. Between the trimmed V and J ends, which lost 1 base and 2 bases, there was a span of 18 bases. CDR3 length: 17 amino acids. In DNA form, the CDR3 reads TGTGCCAGCAGTTACTTAGGTGGAACAGGGCGACCCTACGAGCAGTACTTC. This encodes CASSYLGGTGRPYEQYF.

The chain is built from TRBV5-1 and TRBJ2-3; 8 bases match TRBD1. CDR1 SGHRS and CDR2 YFSETQ come from the germline V gene. V lost 4 bases, J lost 6 bases, and 7 bases stayed unmatched. The CDR3 loop spans 14 amino acids. The CDR3 nucleotides read TGCGCCAGCAGCGAAGACAGGGGCCGGGATACGCAGTATTTT. It codes for CASSEDRGRDTQYF.

This chain joins TRBV20-1 and TRBJ2-7; D remains ambiguous. Germline V lookup: CDR1 DFQATT, CDR2 SNEGSKA (reference sequence). This CDR3 region has 10 residues. Trimming left V 6 bases short and J 4 bases short, with 7 bases between. CDR3 DNA sequence: TGCAGTGCCAGGAAGTACGAGCAGTACTTC. Translated, it gives CSARKYEQYF.

J is TRBJ2-7 and V is TRBV4-1; 9 nucleotides agree with TRBD2. CDR3 size: 16 residues. The V segment lost 4 bases and the J segment 4 bases; nucleotides outside the gene matches: 11. Germline-derived CDR1 and CDR2 are MGHRA and YSYEKL. In nucleotides, the CDR3 is TGCGCCAGCAGCCCCCGAGGGGTAGCGGGAGAATACGAGCAGTACTTC. Residues: CASSPRGVAGEYEQYF.

This clonotype came up a few times. The V call is TRBV5-1, the J call TRBJ2-7, with D possibly TRBD2 on 5 matching bases. V lost 2 bases and J 3 bases, leaving 9 bases between the germline ends. From germline, CDR1 is SGHRS and CDR2 YFSETQ. The CDR3 consists of 13 residues. For the CDR3, the DNA is TGCGCCAGCAGCTTCGGGGATTTCTACGAGCAGTACTTC. As protein: CASSFGDFYEQYF.

Concerning this clonotype: The junction differs from germline at one of its ends, possibly a read error. The chain joins TRBV4-3 to TRBJ2-1; 11 nucleotides match TRBD2. CDR1 LGHNA and CDR2 YSLEER come from the germline V gene. The CDR3 spans 15 residues. The CDR3 loop is CDSSQVGTSGVEKFF. Written as DNA, the CDR3 is TGCGACAGCAGCCAAGTCGGGACTAGCGGTGTCGAGAAGTTCTTC.